A selection of T cell receptor beta chains follows, all from one sample in a study of blood T cell repertoires in COVID-19. This table comes from immunoSEQ multiplex PCR, and its TCRdb copy is limited to in-frame clones, with some not included. The sample holds approximately 260,000 clones, 90% seen once. Sequenced material: peripheral blood. The receptors come from a woman between 55 and 75 years old with COVID-19, enrolled during active disease. Both conserved end residues are part of each CDR3. The D gene is left open where the match is weak. Not every row has a clone size; where given, it reads once, few, many or a size class.

TRBV5-1,.,TRBJ1-1,once,TGCGCCAGCAGCTTGGTTCCAAACACTGAAGCTTTCTTT,CASSLVPNTEAFF
TRBV19,.,TRBJ1-1,.,TGTGCCAGTTTCCGGGCCGGGGACACTGAAGCTTTCTTT,CASFRAGDTEAFF
TRBV4-3,TRBD1,TRBJ1-2,.,TGCGCCAGCAGCCAAGATGCAGCGAGGAGGGGGCCTTATGGCTACACCTTC,CASSQDAARRGPYGYTF
TRBV27,.,TRBJ2-7,.,TGTGCCAGCAGTTTGCGAGCGGTGGGGGCCGAGCAGTACTTC,CASSLRAVGAEQYF
TRBV5-1,TRBD1,TRBJ1-4,.,TGCGCCAGCAGCGCGGACAGGGGAGAGGAAAAACTGTTTTTT,CASSADRGEEKLFF
TRBV30,TRBD1,TRBJ2-3,.,TGTGCCTGGGAACCTGGAGACAGGGGGCACTCAGATACGCAGTATTTT,CAWEPGDRGHSDTQYF
TRBV3-1/TRBV3-2,TRBD1,TRBJ1-6,.,TGTGCCAGCAGCCAGGACAGGGCTCCGGCTAATTCACCCCTCCACTTT,CASSQDRAPANSPLHF
TRBV5-1,.,TRBJ2-3,.,TGCGCCAGCAGCTTTGGAAGGGGGAGCACAGATACGCAGTATTTT,CASSFGRGSTDTQYF
TRBV4-2,TRBD1,TRBJ1-1,.,TGTGCCAGCAGCCGGGCACAGGGGGTCTACACTGAAGCTTTCTTT,CASSRAQGVYTEAFF
TRBV5-1,.,TRBJ1-1,.,TGCGCCAGCAGCCCCTTGGGAGGGGGGAACACTGAAGCTTTCTTT,CASSPLGGGNTEAFF
TRBV10-3,.,TRBJ1-2,.,TGTGCCATCAGTGGGGCGGAGGGGATGGCTAACTATGGCTACACCTTC,CAISGAEGMANYGYTF
TRBV19,TRBD1,TRBJ1-2,.,TGTGCCAGTAGTATAGGGTTTTTGGGACAGGGGAACTATGGCTACACCTTC,CASSIGFLGQGNYGYTF
TRBV4-3,.,TRBJ2-3,.,TGCGCCAGCAGCCAAGATCCAATCCCGGGGGATCTTGTAATGGCAGATACGCAGTATTTT,CASSQDPIPGDLVMADTQYF
TRBV19,TRBD1,TRBJ2-1,.,TGTGCCAGTAGTCTCAGGACAGGGTACAATGAGCAGTTCTTC,CASSLRTGYNEQFF
TRBV27,.,TRBJ1-1,.,TGTGCCAGCAGTTCCCGACAGGAAGGGACCGACACTGAAGCTTTCTTT,CASSSRQEGTDTEAFF
TRBV12-2,.,TRBJ1-2,.,TGTGCAAGTCGCCCAGGGCACAGCTCCGGCCGGGCCTATGGCTACACCTTC,CASRPGHSSGRAYGYTF
TRBV7-2,TRBD2,TRBJ2-1,.,TGTGCCAGCAGCTTAACTAGCGGGGACTACAATGAGCAGTTCTTC,CASSLTSGDYNEQFF
TRBV6-1,TRBD1,TRBJ1-3,.,TGTGCCAGCAGTGAAGAGACAGGGGTAGGAAACACCATATATTTT,CASSEETGVGNTIYF
TRBV4-3,.,TRBJ1-6,.,TGCGCCAGCAGCCAAGATCGGCAGGCCCTCCATTCACCCCTCCACTTT,CASSQDRQALHSPLHF
TRBV5-1,TRBD1,TRBJ1-2,.,TGCGCCAGCAGCGCCGGGACAGTCGATGGCTACACCTTC,CASSAGTVDGYTF
TRBV4-1,.,TRBJ1-5,.,TGCGCCAGCAGCCAGGTACCGGGACAGCCCCAGCATTTT,CASSQVPGQPQHF
TRBV9,TRBD2,TRBJ2-2,.,TGTGCCAGCAGCACGCGGACTAGCGGGGCCGGGGAGCTGTTTTTT,CASSTRTSGAGELFF
TRBV9,.,TRBJ1-6,.,TGTGCCAGCAGCGCCCGGGACACCAATTCACCCCTCCACTTT,CASSARDTNSPLHF
TRBV7-3,TRBD1,TRBJ2-1,.,TGTGCCAGCAGCTTCACAGGGGGCTCCTGGGATGAGCAGTTCTTC,CASSFTGGSWDEQFF
TRBV7-2,TRBD1,TRBJ2-6,.,TGTGCCAGCAGCCCCCAGGGGACAGGCGGCGTCGGGGCCAACGTCCTGACTTTC,CASSPQGTGGVGANVLTF
TRBV7-8,TRBD1,TRBJ2-2,.,TGTGCCAGCAGCTTAGGACGAAACAGGGGGGCCACCGGGGAGCTGTTTTTT,CASSLGRNRGATGELFF
TRBV14,.,TRBJ1-1,few,TGTGCCAGCAGCCAAGCCTCAGGCAGGAACACTGAAGCTTTCTTT,CASSQASGRNTEAFF
TRBV9,.,TRBJ1-2,once,TGTGCCAGCAGCGTAGAGGGGGTTGGTGGCTACACCTTC,CASSVEGVGGYTF
TRBV7-2,TRBD2,TRBJ2-1,.,TGTGCCAGCAGCCGGGGACTAGCGGGGGGGCCTGGGCAGTTCTTC,CASSRGLAGGPGQFF
TRBV7-9,.,TRBJ2-5,.,TGTGCCAGCAGCTTAGACAGGATACAAGAGACCCAGTACTTC,CASSLDRIQETQYF
TRBV7-8,TRBD1,TRBJ2-2,.,TGTGCCAGCAGCTTAGTGGGGACAGTGTATTTAGGCGGGGAGCTGTTTTTT,CASSLVGTVYLGGELFF
TRBV7-2,.,TRBJ2-7,.,TGTGCCAGCAGCCCTCAGACAGGAACCCTCTCCTACGAGCAGTACTTC,CASSPQTGTLSYEQYF
TRBV6-5,.,TRBJ2-7,.,TGTGCCAGCAGTTACTCACGGGTCTACGAGCAGTACTTC,CASSYSRVYEQYF
TRBV5-6,TRBD1,TRBJ1-2,once,TGTGCCAGCAGCCTTAGGACAGGGGGCCCTTATGGCTACACCTTC,CASSLRTGGPYGYTF
TRBV7-9,.,TRBJ2-1,.,TGTGCCAGCATCGTGAGCGGCAATGAGCAGTTCTTC,CASIVSGNEQFF
TRBV6-2/TRBV6-3,.,TRBJ1-2,.,TGTGCCAGCAGTTACTCGAAGGGAGAGTCCTATGGCTACACCTTC,CASSYSKGESYGYTF
TRBV6-2/TRBV6-3,.,TRBJ2-5,.,TGTGCCAGCAGCCCCCGGCGGGGGCAGGGGCAAGAGACCCAGTACTTC,CASSPRRGQGQETQYF
TRBV19,TRBD1,TRBJ1-3,.,TGTGCCAGTAGTACTGGGACAGAGAACACCATATATTTT,CASSTGTENTIYF
TRBV14,.,TRBJ1-2,.,TGTGCCAGCAGCCAAGATCGGGTTGGCTACACCTTC,CASSQDRVGYTF
TRBV2,.,TRBJ2-7,.,TGTGCCAGCAGTGTAGGGGTGAAAGGCTACGAGCAGTACTTC,CASSVGVKGYEQYF
TRBV7-3,TRBD2,TRBJ2-1,.,TGTGCCAGCAGCACTAACCTAGCGGGGGGAAACAATGAGCAGTTCTTC,CASSTNLAGGNNEQFF